These T cell receptor beta chains were read from a single sample in a study of identifying expanded T cells in peripheral blood. Assay: immunoSEQ multiplex PCR; the TCRdb copy retains only in-frame clones and omits some. The table lists some 99,000 clones, about 87% of them singletons. The sample consisted of blood. All receptors come from a person aged 18 to 69 in good health. The CDR3 runs from the conserved cysteine through the conserved F or W. A D gene is named only where the DNA matches it firmly. The size of a clone is reported for some rows only, either as once, few or many, or as a class for expanded clones.

DNA	CDR3	D	J	size	V
TGTGCCAGCAGCTTAGCAGGGGGGGTGCTTGGCTACACCTTC	CASSLAGGVLGYTF	TRBD1	TRBJ1-2	-	TRBV13
TGTGCCAGCAGCCAAGATATATCAGCGGGAGGTTCAGGGGGGACCCAGTACTTC	CASSQDISAGGSGGTQYF	TRBD2	TRBJ2-5	many	TRBV4-2
TGTGCCAGCAGTTTGGACAGGGGGGTCTACGAGCAGTACTTC	CASSLDRGVYEQYF	TRBD1	TRBJ2-7	-	TRBV27
TGTGCCAGCAGCTTAACCGGCACAGGGATGAACACTGAAGCTTTCTTT	CASSLTGTGMNTEAFF	-	TRBJ1-1	-	TRBV5-8
TGCGCCAGCAGCCTCCCCGGACTAGCGCGCACAGATACGCAGTATTTT	CASSLPGLARTDTQYF	TRBD2	TRBJ2-3	-	TRBV5-1
TGTGCCAGTAGACACGGGTATGGCTACACCTTC	CASRHGYGYTF	-	TRBJ1-2	-	TRBV19
TGTGCCAGCAGCCCTAGTGAACGGTATAATTCACCCCTCCACTTT	CASSPSERYNSPLHF	-	TRBJ1-6	-	TRBV7-8
TGCAGTGCTAGAGATCGCGATACGCAGTATTTT	CSARDRDTQYF	-	TRBJ2-3	-	TRBV20-1
TGTGCCAGCAGCTTAAGTAGCGGGGGTTTCACAGATACGCAGTATTTT	CASSLSSGGFTDTQYF	TRBD2	TRBJ2-3	once	TRBV7-2
TGTGCCAGCAGTCAGGGTTACGGTCAGCCCCAGCATTTT	CASSQGYGQPQHF	-	TRBJ1-5	many	TRBV6-5
TGTGCCACCAGCGGAGACAGGGGTCAGCCCCAGCATTTT	CATSGDRGQPQHF	TRBD1	TRBJ1-5	-	TRBV15
TGTGCCAGTAGTAACACCGGGACTAGCGGGGGGGCGAGCACCGGGGAGCTGTTTTTT	CASSNTGTSGGASTGELFF	TRBD2	TRBJ2-2	-	TRBV19
TGTGCCAGCAGCGTAGCTGAATTTGTCGATTCACCCCTCCACTTT	CASSVAEFVDSPLHF	-	TRBJ1-6	-	TRBV9
TGTGCCAGCAGTTCCAGGCCATTT	CASSSRPF	-	TRBJ1-3	-	TRBV6-5
TGTGCCACCAGCAGCCAGATGTTAACAGGAACTGGAAACACCATATATTTT	CATSSQMLTGTGNTIYF	-	TRBJ1-3	-	TRBV15
TGTGCCATCCAAGACAGGGGGGTCTCCTACGAGCAGTACTTC	CAIQDRGVSYEQYF	TRBD1	TRBJ2-7	-	TRBV10-3
TGTGCCAGCAGTACCTCTCGACAGGGGACGAATGAAAAACTGTTTTTT	CASSTSRQGTNEKLFF	TRBD1	TRBJ1-4	-	TRBV6-6
TGTGCCAGCACTGGGGAACACGGGGAGCTGTTTTTT	CASTGEHGELFF	-	TRBJ2-2	few	TRBV6-1
TGTGCCAGCAGCCCAAACAGGGGATATAGTGGCTACACCTTC	CASSPNRGYSGYTF	TRBD1	TRBJ1-2	-	TRBV11-2
TGTGCCAGCAGCGACAGGGACAGGCCAAGATACGAGCAGTACTTC	CASSDRDRPRYEQYF	TRBD1	TRBJ2-7	-	TRBV9
TGTGCCAGCAGCCACCCAGGAACAAATCTCTACGAGCAGTACTTC	CASSHPGTNLYEQYF	-	TRBJ2-7	-	TRBV7-2
TGTGCCAGCAGCGCCGGACAGGGGAAAAATCAGCCCCAGCATTTT	CASSAGQGKNQPQHF	TRBD1	TRBJ1-5	-	TRBV5-4
TGTGCCAGCAGCCCATGGGGGAGAGGGAATCAGCCCCAGCATTTT	CASSPWGRGNQPQHF	-	TRBJ1-5	once	TRBV7-6
TGTGCCGGCAGCTCGGGACAGGGGATAGGCAATCAGCCCCAGCATTTT	CAGSSGQGIGNQPQHF	TRBD1	TRBJ1-5	-	TRBV7-6
TGTGCCAGCAGTGAAAGGGAACGCCAGCATTTT	CASSERERQHF	-	TRBJ1-5	-	TRBV2
TGTGCCAGCAGCCTCCTAAGTGCCGCCAAAAACATTCAGTACTTC	CASSLLSAAKNIQYF	-	TRBJ2-4	-	TRBV7-9
TGTGCCAGCAGCGCGGACCCTTGGATTGGTTCTGGAAACACCATATATTTT	CASSADPWIGSGNTIYF	-	TRBJ1-3	-	TRBV9
TGTGCCAGCAGTTTTGGGGGCAGAGCTTTCTTT	CASSFGGRAFF	-	TRBJ1-1	-	TRBV28
TGTGCCAGCAGTGGAAGTACAGGGGTAGAGACCCAGTACTTC	CASSGSTGVETQYF	TRBD1	TRBJ2-5	-	TRBV25-1
TGTGCCAGTAGGGAACAGGCGTTAAATCAGCCCCAGCATTTT	CASREQALNQPQHF	-	TRBJ1-5	few	TRBV19
TGTGCCAGCAGCTTAGGGCTAGCGGGAGGGGGATCAGATACGCAGTATTTT	CASSLGLAGGGSDTQYF	TRBD2	TRBJ2-3	-	TRBV7-6
TGTGCCAGCAGCTTAAATAGGCTAGCGGGAAACAATGAGCAGTTCTTC	CASSLNRLAGNNEQFF	TRBD2	TRBJ2-1	-	TRBV7-3
TGTGCCAGCAGTGAACTGGGACAGGGGACTAGTGAAGCTTTCTTT	CASSELGQGTSEAFF	TRBD1	TRBJ1-1	-	TRBV6-1
TGTGCCTGGAGTAGAGATAGGGGGGCAGGCTATGGCTACACCTTC	CAWSRDRGAGYGYTF	-	TRBJ1-2	-	TRBV30
TGTGCCAGCTCACCAGGAAGCAATCAGCCCCAGCATTTT	CASSPGSNQPQHF	-	TRBJ1-5	-	TRBV18